This entry lists 4 T cell receptor beta chains sequenced from one sample in a study of blood T cell repertoires in COVID-19. Method: immunoSEQ multiplex PCR; TCRdb's copy keeps in-frame clones and lacks some. The data contain 150,000 to 200,000 clones, about 87% of them singletons. Sequences were obtained from peripheral blood. The receptors derive from a man in his late teens or twenties with active or convalescent COVID-19.

Points on this clone: This sample also contains other DNA sequences that code for the same CDR3. This chain joins TRBV7-3 and TRBJ1-1; D may be TRBD1 (5 bases). In germline, CDR1 is SGHTA, CDR2 FQGTGA. Trimming pared 0 bases from V and 1 base from J, leaving 6 bases between. The CDR3 runs to 14 residues. The DNA of the CDR3 is TGTGCCAGCAGCTTAACGGGGGGGAACACTGAAGCTTTCTTT. Its translation: CASSLTGGNTEAFF.

The chain links TRBV10-1 to TRBJ2-2; possibly TRBD1 for D (6 bases). The CDR3 covers 15 residues. Trimming pared 2 bases from V and 5 bases from J, leaving 12 bases between. Germline V gene data show CDR1 as WNHNN and CDR2 as SYGVQD (reference sequence). The CDR3, as DNA: TGCGCCAGCAGTGAGACAGGGTTCGGAACCGGGGAGCTGTTTTTT. It translates to CASSETGFGTGELFF.

V gene TRBV5-1 combines with J gene TRBJ1-2; 7 nucleotides match TRBD1. CDR3 size: 16 residues. The V segment lost 4 bases and the J segment 4 bases; nucleotides outside the gene matches: 13. Germline lookup yields CDR1 SGHRS and CDR2 YFSETQ. The CDR3 nucleotides are TGCGCCAGCAGCCCGTCCGGGACAGCGGGCGTCTATGGCTACACCTTC. This gives the protein CASSPSGTAGVYGYTF.

The rearrangement uses TRBV21-1 and TRBJ2-7; the table's D gene call, TRBD2, was not cross checked with the DNA. TRBV21-1 is flagged as a pseudogene. This CDR3 region has 19 residues. This CDR3 reads CASSNSPTSGRGLDYEQYF. In nucleotides, the CDR3 is TGTGCCAGCAGCAATTCCCCGACTAGCGGGAGAGGGCTGGACTACGAGCAGTACTTC.